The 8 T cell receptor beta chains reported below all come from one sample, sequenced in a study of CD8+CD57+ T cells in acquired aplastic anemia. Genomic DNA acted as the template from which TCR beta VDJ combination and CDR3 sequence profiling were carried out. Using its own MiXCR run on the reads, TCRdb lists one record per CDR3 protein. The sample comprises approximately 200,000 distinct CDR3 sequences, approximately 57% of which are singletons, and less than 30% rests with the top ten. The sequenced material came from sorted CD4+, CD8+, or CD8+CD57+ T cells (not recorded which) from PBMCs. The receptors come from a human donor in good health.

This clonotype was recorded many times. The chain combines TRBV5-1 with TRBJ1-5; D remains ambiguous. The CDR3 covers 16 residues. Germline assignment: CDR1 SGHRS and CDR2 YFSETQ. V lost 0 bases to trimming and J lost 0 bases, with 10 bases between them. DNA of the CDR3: TGCGCCAGCAGCTTGGCTGGTCCGTATAGCAATCAGCCCCAGCATTTT. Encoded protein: CASSLAGPYSNQPQHF.

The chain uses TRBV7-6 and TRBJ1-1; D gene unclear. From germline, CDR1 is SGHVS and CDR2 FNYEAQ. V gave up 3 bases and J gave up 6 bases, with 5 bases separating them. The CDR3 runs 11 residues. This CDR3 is CASSFAAEAFF. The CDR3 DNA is TGTGCCAGCAGCTTCGCCGCTGAAGCTTTCTTT.

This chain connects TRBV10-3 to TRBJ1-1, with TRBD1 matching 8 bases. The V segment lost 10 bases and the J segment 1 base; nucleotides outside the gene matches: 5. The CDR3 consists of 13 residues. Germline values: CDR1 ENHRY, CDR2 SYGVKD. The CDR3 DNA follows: TGTGCCACCCTGGGACAGGAGAACACTGAAGCTTTCTTT. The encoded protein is CATLGQENTEAFF.

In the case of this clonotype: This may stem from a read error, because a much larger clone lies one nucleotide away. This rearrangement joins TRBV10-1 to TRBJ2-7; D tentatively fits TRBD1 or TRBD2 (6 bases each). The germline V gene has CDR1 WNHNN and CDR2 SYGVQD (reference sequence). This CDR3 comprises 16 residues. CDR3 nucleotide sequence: TGTGCCAGCAGTTACTCTTCGGGGGCAGTTGGATGCGAGCAGTACTTC. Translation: CASSYSSGAVGCEQYF.

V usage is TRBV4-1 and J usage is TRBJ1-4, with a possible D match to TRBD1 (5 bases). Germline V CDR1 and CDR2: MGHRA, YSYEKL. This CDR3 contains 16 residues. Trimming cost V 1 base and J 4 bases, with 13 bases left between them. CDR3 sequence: CASSQGWTPDNEKLFF. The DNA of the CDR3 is TGCGCCAGCAGCCAAGGTTGGACACCCGATAATGAAAAACTGTTTTTT.

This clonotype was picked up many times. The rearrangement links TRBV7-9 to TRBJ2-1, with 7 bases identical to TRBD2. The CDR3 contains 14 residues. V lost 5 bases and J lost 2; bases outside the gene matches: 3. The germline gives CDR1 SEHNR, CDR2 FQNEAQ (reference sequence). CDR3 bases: TGTGCCAGCAGCCAGAGCGGGACCTACAATGAGCAGTTCTTC. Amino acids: CASSQSGTYNEQFF.

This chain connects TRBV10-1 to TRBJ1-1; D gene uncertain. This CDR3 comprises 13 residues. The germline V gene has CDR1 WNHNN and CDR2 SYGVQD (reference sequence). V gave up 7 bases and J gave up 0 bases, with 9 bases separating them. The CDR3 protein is CASTLDLNTEAFF. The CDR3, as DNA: TGCGCCAGCACTCTCGATTTGAACACTGAAGCTTTCTTT.

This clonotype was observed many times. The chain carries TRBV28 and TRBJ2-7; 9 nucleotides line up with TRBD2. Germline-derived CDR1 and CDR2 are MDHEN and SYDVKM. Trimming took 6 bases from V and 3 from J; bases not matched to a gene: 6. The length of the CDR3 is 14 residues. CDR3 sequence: CASRLAGEDYEQYF. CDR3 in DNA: TGTGCCAGCAGGTTAGCGGGAGAGGACTACGAGCAGTACTTC. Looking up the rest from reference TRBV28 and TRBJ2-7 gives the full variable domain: DVKVTQSSRYLVKRTGEKVFLECVQDMDHENMFWYRQDPGLGLRLIYFSYDVKMKEKGDIPEGYSVSREKKERFSLILESASTNQTSMYLCASRLAGEDYEQYFGPGTRLTVT.